The table lists the clone carrying this T cell receptor beta chain with a count of one. As originally analysed: Scientists estimated how many nucleated cells there were by amplifying reference gene primers. Profiling relied on immunoSEQ multiplex PCR, and the TCRdb table lists in-frame clones only, not all of them. Clone size and the V and J calls come from that table; the DNA yielded D and trimming. The sample has about 190,000 clones, roughly 88% seen once; the top ten hold around 6%. The germline CDR1 and CDR2 sequences are MNHEY and SMNVEV (reference sequence). V shed 6 bases and J shed 0 bases, with 14 bases lying between them. This CDR3 contains 15 residues. The data belong to a study of blood T cell repertoires in COVID-19. Participant reports of clinical history set cohort assignment.

What was sequenced was PBMCs or T cells enriched from blood (not recorded which). This chain links TRBV27 with TRBJ1-1; D may be TRBD1 (5 bases). The receptor's source is a man aged 35-49 years with acute COVID-19. CDR3 amino acids: CASSRVGHMNTEAFF. The CDR3 nucleotides are TGTGCCAGCAGCCGGGTTGGACACATGAACACTGAAGCTTTCTTT.